The present entry profiles one T cell receptor (beta chain) with its context. The antigen is unknown. V was clipped by 5 bases and J by 3 bases; unmatched bases: 4. CDR1 LNHDA and CDR2 SQIVND come from the germline V gene (reference sequence). This CDR3 is 16 amino acids long. PCR primers comprised 60 Vbeta and 13 Jbeta primers. Libraries were prepared by immunoSEQ multiplex PCR; TCRdb keeps only in-frame clonotypes and omits some of them. This sample carries about 190,000 clones, 81% of them seen once, and the ten largest clones take roughly 3.1%. The data originate from a study of cytomegalovirus exposure and HLA in healthy donors. General observations from the study: Sequencing likely produced, as an artifact, a cluster of highly shared sequence variants. Analyses of presence and absence presupposed an approximately uniform sequencing depth across donors. A missense variant in DCLRE1C was later tied to TCR beta V- and J-gene trimming. Most CMV-associated TCR beta chains were later found to appear HLA-restricted.

The sequencing input was PBMCs. The V gene is TRBV19, the J gene TRBJ2-5; 15 bases fit TRBD2. This receptor was taken from a man in his forties in good health and CMV-seropositive. Here the CDR3 reads CASSPRTSGGEETQYF. CDR3 nucleotides: TGTGCCAGTAGTCCCCGGACTAGCGGGGGGGAAGAGACCCAGTACTTC.